The rows below give T cell receptor beta chains drawn from one sample of a study of naive and memory T cell subsets. TCRdb itself ran the UMI-ligation and nested PCR reads through MiXCR, one entry per CDR3 protein. The sample contains 95,000 to 110,000 distinct CDR3 sequences, more than 14% of which appear only once. The sequencing sample was made of naive CD8+ T cells from blood. The receptors originated from a human donor in good health. CDR3s include the opening cysteine and the closing phenylalanine or tryptophan. The D gene is left open where the match is weak. Clone sizes are given selectively: once, few, many, or a class where the clone is expanded.

many	TRBD1	TRBV13	TRBJ2-7	CASSSRTGGMGASYEQYF	TGTGCCAGCAGCTCCCGGACAGGGGGCATGGGAGCGTCCTACGAGCAGTACTTC
few	TRBD1	TRBV2	TRBJ1-6	CASSPSIRQGPDNSPLHF	TGTGCCAGCAGTCCAAGTATACGACAGGGGCCGGATAATTCACCCCTCCACTTT
few	.	TRBV5-1	TRBJ2-3	CASMADTSTDTQYF	TGCGCCAGCATGGCGGACACCAGCACAGATACGCAGTATTTT
many	.	TRBV7-6	TRBJ1-1	CASSLGHENSGTEAFF	TGTGCCAGCAGCTTAGGGCATGAGAATAGTGGCACTGAAGCTTTCTTT
many	TRBD1	TRBV4-3	TRBJ2-7	CASSQSRTGDRYEQYF	TGCGCCAGCAGCCAATCAAGGACAGGGGACCGCTACGAGCAGTACTTC
.	TRBD1	TRBV4-3	TRBJ2-6	CASSPGTGPSGANVLTF	TGCGCCAGCAGCCCAGGGACAGGCCCGTCTGGGGCCAACGTCCTGACTTTC
.	TRBD2	TRBV7-9	TRBJ2-3	CASSFPSGSSADTQYF	TGTGCCAGCAGCTTCCCTAGCGGGAGTTCCGCAGATACGCAGTATTTT
.	.	TRBV4-2	TRBJ2-3	CASSQTWQGPTDTQYF	TGTGCCAGCAGTCAGACGTGGCAGGGCCCGACAGATACGCAGTATTTT
.	TRBD1	TRBV4-3	TRBJ1-2	CASSQGQGLTNYGYTF	TGCGCCAGCAGCCAAGGACAGGGATTAACAAACTATGGCTACACCTTC
few	.	TRBV7-2	TRBJ1-6	CASSLGMGSPLHF	TGTGCCAGCAGCTTGGGCATGGGTTCACCCCTCCACTTT
few	.	TRBV7-9	TRBJ2-5	CASSLVAAGETQYF	TGTGCCAGCAGCTTAGTGGCCGCCGGGGAGACCCAGTACTTC
.	.	TRBV20-1	TRBJ1-5	CSARAGNQPQHF	TGCAGTGCTAGGGCAGGCAATCAGCCCCAGCATTTT
.	.	TRBV28	TRBJ2-1	CASSTFGTGSYNEQFF	TGTGCCAGCAGCACCTTCGGGACGGGATCCTACAATGAGCAGTTCTTC
.	TRBD1	TRBV25-1	TRBJ1-2	CASSARAGTGDPYGYTF	TGTGCCAGCAGTGCCCGCGCCGGGACAGGGGATCCCTATGGCTACACCTTC
.	TRBD2	TRBV7-3	TRBJ2-3	CASSSLAGMQYF	TGTGCCAGCAGCTCGTTAGCGGGGATGCAGTATTTT
few	.	TRBV29-1	TRBJ2-5	CSVGDQETQYF	TGCAGCGTTGGGGATCAAGAGACCCAGTACTTC
few	.	TRBV20-1	TRBJ2-3	CSAREITDTQYF	TGCAGTGCTAGGGAGATCACAGATACGCAGTATTTT
few	TRBD2	TRBV27	TRBJ2-1	CASSLSSGETYNEQFF	TGTGCCAGCAGTTTATCTAGCGGGGAGACCTACAATGAGCAGTTCTTC
.	.	TRBV7-2	TRBJ2-1	CASSLYGTVYNEQFF	TGTGCCAGCAGCTTATATGGGACCGTATACAATGAGCAGTTCTTC
.	.	TRBV29-1	TRBJ2-7	CSVEEVPGDPLGEQYF	TGCAGCGTTGAAGAAGTCCCAGGGGACCCCCTCGGCGAGCAGTACTTC
few	.	TRBV14	TRBJ2-7	CASSDGSPYEQYF	TGTGCCAGCAGCGACGGGTCGCCCTACGAGCAGTACTTC
few	.	TRBV7-9	TRBJ1-1	CASRDTYGRRSEAFF	TGTGCCAGCAGAGATACTTACGGCAGGCGATCTGAAGCTTTCTTT
many	.	TRBV30	TRBJ1-2	CASRFRESNYGYTF	TGTGCCTCCCGTTTCAGGGAATCGAACTATGGCTACACCTTC
.	.	TRBV19	TRBJ2-7	CASQPQGSYEQYF	TGTGCCAGCCAACCGCAGGGATCCTACGAGCAGTACTTC
few	TRBD1	TRBV3-1	TRBJ1-2	CASSQDYLGQGGIPYGYTF	TGTGCCAGCAGCCAAGATTATTTGGGACAGGGGGGCATTCCGTATGGCTACACCTTC
many	.	TRBV3-1	TRBJ1-2	CASSQDRPNYGYTF	TGTGCCAGCAGCCAAGATCGCCCGAACTATGGCTACACCTTC
many	TRBD1	TRBV29-1	TRBJ2-7	CSVRTGSGYEQYF	TGCAGCGTTAGGACAGGGAGTGGCTACGAGCAGTACTTC
.	.	TRBV12-3/TRBV12-4	TRBJ2-1	CASRIAPSSYNEQFF	TGTGCCAGCAGAATAGCACCGAGCTCCTACAATGAGCAGTTCTTC
once	.	TRBV25-1	TRBJ1-1	CASSNANFAEAFF	TGTGCCAGCTCAAATGCTAATTTCGCTGAAGCTTTCTTT
few	.	TRBV27	TRBJ2-1	CASTLSSQAGNEQFF	TGTGCCAGCACCCTTTCCAGTCAGGCGGGGAATGAGCAGTTCTTC
few	TRBD1	TRBV10-2	TRBJ1-3	CASRPPPGGPSGNTIYF	TGCGCCAGCAGGCCTCCACCAGGGGGTCCCTCTGGAAACACCATATATTTT
few	TRBD2	TRBV4-3	TRBJ2-7	CASSQDRGLAGYEQYF	TGCGCCAGCAGCCAAGATCGGGGACTAGCGGGCTACGAGCAGTACTTC
.	.	TRBV4-2	TRBJ2-2	CASSQDWVQSGTPNTGELFF	TGTGCCAGCAGCCAAGATTGGGTCCAAAGCGGGACACCGAACACCGGGGAGCTGTTTTTT
many	.	TRBV28	TRBJ2-7	CASSFLLQSYEQYF	TGTGCCAGCAGTTTCCTACTGCAATCCTACGAGCAGTACTTC
few	.	TRBV7-6	TRBJ2-5	CASSRGRLEETQYF	TGTGCCAGCAGCCGCGGTCGGCTCGAAGAGACCCAGTACTTC
few	.	TRBV10-3	TRBJ2-6	CAISDQESALLSGANVLTF	TGTGCCATCAGTGACCAAGAGAGCGCTCTACTCTCTGGGGCCAACGTCCTGACTTTC
few	.	TRBV5-1	TRBJ1-1	CASSLEMGLTHTEAFF	TGCGCCAGCAGCTTGGAAATGGGGCTGACGCACACTGAAGCTTTCTTT
many	.	TRBV7-9	TRBJ2-7	CASSHRQNYEQYF	TGTGCCAGCAGCCACCGACAGAATTACGAGCAGTACTTC
many	.	TRBV3-1	TRBJ2-3	CASSRTTGVGDTQYF	TGTGCCAGCAGTAGAACGACTGGGGTAGGGGATACGCAGTATTTT
few	TRBD1	TRBV5-6	TRBJ2-1	CASSQERTGHNEQFF	TGTGCCAGCAGCCAGGAGCGGACAGGGCACAATGAGCAGTTCTTC
few	TRBD2	TRBV14	TRBJ2-3	CASSWGLAVTDTQYF	TGTGCCAGCAGCTGGGGACTAGCGGTCACAGATACGCAGTATTTT
.	.	TRBV21-1	TRBJ1-1	CASSKADSKAFF	TGTGCCAGCAGCAAGGCGGACAGTAAAGCTTTCTTT
many	TRBD2	TRBV11-2	TRBJ2-4	CASSWEGAKNIQYF	TGTGCCAGCAGCTGGGAGGGGGCCAAAAACATTCAGTACTTC
.	TRBD1	TRBV12-3/TRBV12-4	TRBJ2-7	CASSFGTALHEQYF	TGTGCCAGCAGCTTCGGGACAGCCCTACACGAGCAGTACTTC
many	TRBD2	TRBV20-1	TRBJ2-7	CSARDSGTDRLAGVYEQYF	TGCAGTGCTAGAGATAGCGGGACAGACCGACTAGCGGGGGTCTACGAGCAGTACTTC
.	TRBD2	TRBV19	TRBJ2-7	CASSPFGGSNYEQYF	TGTGCCAGTAGCCCCTTCGGCGGGAGCAACTACGAGCAGTACTTC
.	TRBD2	TRBV15	TRBJ2-1	CATSPRGESYNEQFF	TGTGCCACCAGCCCGCGGGGGGAATCCTACAATGAGCAGTTCTTC
few	.	TRBV6-5	TRBJ2-2	CASIDTTRGELFF	TGTGCCAGCATCGATACTACGCGCGGGGAGCTGTTTTTT
.	TRBD1	TRBV20-1	TRBJ1-1	CSAEDRANTEAFF	TGCAGTGCTGAGGACAGGGCGAACACTGAAGCTTTCTTT
.	.	TRBV30	TRBJ1-5	CAWSLGAGGDQPQHF	TGTGCCTGGAGTCTCGGGGCTGGAGGGGATCAGCCCCAGCATTTT
.	.	TRBV12-3/TRBV12-4	TRBJ1-1	CASNGASPVGAFF	TGTGCCAGCAACGGCGCGTCGCCGGTTGGAGCTTTCTTT
.	.	TRBV27	TRBJ1-5	CASSFGGDNQPQHF	TGTGCCAGCAGTTTCGGGGGAGACAATCAGCCCCAGCATTTT
few	TRBD1	TRBV4-3	TRBJ2-3	CASSQHRGSPTDTQYF	TGCGCCAGCAGCCAACACAGGGGTTCCCCCACAGATACGCAGTATTTT
.	.	TRBV7-8	TRBJ2-3	CASSLELQRITDTQYF	TGTGCCAGCAGCTTAGAGTTACAGCGTATCACAGATACGCAGTATTTT
many	.	TRBV10-3	TRBJ2-7	CAISADSNYEQYF	TGTGCCATCAGTGCTGACAGTAACTACGAGCAGTACTTC